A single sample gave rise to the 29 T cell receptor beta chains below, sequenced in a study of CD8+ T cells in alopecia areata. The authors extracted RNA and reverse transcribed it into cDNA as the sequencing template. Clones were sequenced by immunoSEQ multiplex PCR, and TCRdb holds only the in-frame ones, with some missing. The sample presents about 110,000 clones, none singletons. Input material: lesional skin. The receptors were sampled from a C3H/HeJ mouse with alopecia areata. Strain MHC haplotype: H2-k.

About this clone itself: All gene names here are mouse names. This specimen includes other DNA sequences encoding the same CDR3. The CDR3 sequence: CASSPGLGESAETLYF. The covered CDR3 bases are TGTGCCAGCAGCCCTGGACTGGGGGAGAGTGCAGAA. The chain uses TRBV5 and TRBJ2-3, with TRBD2 matching 10 bases. The read terminates 4 residues ahead of where the CDR3 ends, so the germline J gene completes it. The germline gives CDR1 LGHNA, CDR2 YNLKQL (reference sequence). CDR3 length: 16 amino acids. V shed 4 bases, J shed 0 bases, and the junction held 4 bases outside the gene matches.

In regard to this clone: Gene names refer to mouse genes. CDR3 protein: CASSAPDWGNYAEQFF. The CDR3 DNA, read in part, is TGTGCCAGCAGTGCCCCGGACTGGGGTAACTATGCT. The chain combines TRBV13-1 with TRBJ2-1; TRBD2 matches 9 bases. The read ends 4 residues early relative to the CDR3; the germline J gene fills the gap. Unmatched junction bases numbered 4, after V lost 3 bases and J lost 0 bases. Germline lookup yields CDR1 NSHNY and CDR2 SYGAGN. The CDR3 consists of 16 residues.

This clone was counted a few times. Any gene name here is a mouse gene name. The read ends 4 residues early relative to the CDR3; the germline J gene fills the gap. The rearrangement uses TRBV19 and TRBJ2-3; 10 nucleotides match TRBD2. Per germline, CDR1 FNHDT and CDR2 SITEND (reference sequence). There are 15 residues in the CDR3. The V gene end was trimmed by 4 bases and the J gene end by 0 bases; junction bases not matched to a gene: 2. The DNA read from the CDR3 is TGTGCCAGCAGTCAACTGGGGGGGAGTGCAGAA. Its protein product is CASSQLGGSAE. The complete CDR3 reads CASSQLGGSAETLYF.

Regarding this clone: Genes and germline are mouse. Incomplete CDR3 DNA: TGTGCCAGCAGCGACAGCCTGAGCTCCTAT. Encoded protein: CASSDSLSSY. In full, the CDR3 is CASSDSLSSYEQYF. V and J are TRBV13-3 and TRBJ2-7; TRBD1 might be the D (5 bases). The CDR3 extends 4 residues past the end of the read, so its final part is completed from the germline J gene. CDR3 length: 14 amino acids. Germline CDR1 and CDR2: NNHDY and SYVADS. Trimming removed 5 bases from V and 0 bases from J, with 12 bases in between.

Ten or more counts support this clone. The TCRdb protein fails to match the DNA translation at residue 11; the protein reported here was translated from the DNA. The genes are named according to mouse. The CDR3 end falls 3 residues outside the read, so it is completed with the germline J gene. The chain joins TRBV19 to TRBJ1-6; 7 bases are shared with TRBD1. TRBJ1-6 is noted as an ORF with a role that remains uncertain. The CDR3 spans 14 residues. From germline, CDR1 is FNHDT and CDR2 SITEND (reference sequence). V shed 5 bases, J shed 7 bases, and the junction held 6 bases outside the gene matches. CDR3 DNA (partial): TGTGCCAGCAGATACAGGGGAGGGAATTCGCCC. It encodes CASRYRGGNSP. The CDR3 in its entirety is CASRYRGGNSPLYF.

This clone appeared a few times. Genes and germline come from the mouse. CDR3 residues: CTCSADTSETLYF. Partial CDR3 DNA: TGCACCTGCAGTGCAGATACTTCAGAA. The rearrangement links TRBV1 to TRBJ2-3; D is undetermined. The CDR3 end lies 4 residues beyond the end of the read and is filled in from the germline J gene. The V gene lost 0 bases and the J gene lost 4 bases, with 5 bases spanning the gap. From germline, CDR1 is NSQYPW and CDR2 LRSPGD (reference sequence). CDR3 length: 13 residues.

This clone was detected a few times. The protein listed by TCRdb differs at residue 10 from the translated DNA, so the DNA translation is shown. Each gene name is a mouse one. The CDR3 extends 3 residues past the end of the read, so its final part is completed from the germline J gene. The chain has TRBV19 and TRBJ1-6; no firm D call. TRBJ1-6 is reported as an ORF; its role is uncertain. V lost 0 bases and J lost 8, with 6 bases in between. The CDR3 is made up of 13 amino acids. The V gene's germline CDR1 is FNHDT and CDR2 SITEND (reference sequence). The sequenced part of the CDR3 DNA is TGTGCCAGCAGTATAGGACAAGATTCGCCC. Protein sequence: CASSIGQDSP. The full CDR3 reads CASSIGQDSPLYF.

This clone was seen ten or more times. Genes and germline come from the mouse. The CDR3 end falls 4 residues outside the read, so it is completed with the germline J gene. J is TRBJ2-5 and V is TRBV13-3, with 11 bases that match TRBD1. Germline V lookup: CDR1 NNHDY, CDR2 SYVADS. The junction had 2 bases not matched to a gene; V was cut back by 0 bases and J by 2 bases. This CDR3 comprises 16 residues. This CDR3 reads CASSDAGTGGQDTQYF. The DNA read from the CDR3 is TGTGCCAGCAGTGATGCAGGGACAGGGGGCCAAGAC.

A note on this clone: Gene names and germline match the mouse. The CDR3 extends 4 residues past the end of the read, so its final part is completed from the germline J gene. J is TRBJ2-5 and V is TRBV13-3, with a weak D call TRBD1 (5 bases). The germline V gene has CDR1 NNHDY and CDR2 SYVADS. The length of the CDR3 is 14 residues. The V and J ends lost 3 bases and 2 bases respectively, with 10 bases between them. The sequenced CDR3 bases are TGTGCCAGCAGTGGCAGGGTCGCCCAAGAC. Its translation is CASSGRVAQD. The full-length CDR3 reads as CASSGRVAQDTQYF.

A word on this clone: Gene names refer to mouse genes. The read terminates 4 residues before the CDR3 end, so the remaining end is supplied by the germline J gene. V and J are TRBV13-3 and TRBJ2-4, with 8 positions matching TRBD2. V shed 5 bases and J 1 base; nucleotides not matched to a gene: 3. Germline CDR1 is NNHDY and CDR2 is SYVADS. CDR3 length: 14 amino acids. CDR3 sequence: CASRGGGRQNTLYF. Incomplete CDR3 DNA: TGTGCCAGCAGAGGGGGGGGCCGTCAAAAC.

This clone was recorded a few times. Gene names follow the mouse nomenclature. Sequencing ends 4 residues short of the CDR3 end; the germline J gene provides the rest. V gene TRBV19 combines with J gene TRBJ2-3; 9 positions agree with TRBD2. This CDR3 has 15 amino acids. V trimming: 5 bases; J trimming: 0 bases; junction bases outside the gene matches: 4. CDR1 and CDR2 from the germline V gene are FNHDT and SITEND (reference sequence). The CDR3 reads CASRAGGGSAETLYF. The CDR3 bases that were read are TGTGCCAGCAGGGCTGGGGGGGGAAGTGCAGAA.

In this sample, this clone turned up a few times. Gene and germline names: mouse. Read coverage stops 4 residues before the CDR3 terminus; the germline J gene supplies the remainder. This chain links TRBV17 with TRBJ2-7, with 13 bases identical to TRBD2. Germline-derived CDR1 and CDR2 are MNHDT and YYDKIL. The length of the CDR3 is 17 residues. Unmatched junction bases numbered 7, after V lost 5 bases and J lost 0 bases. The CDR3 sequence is CASSGTGGGGSSYEQYF. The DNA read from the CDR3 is TGTGCTAGCAGTGGGACTGGGGGGGGCGGGAGCTCCTAT.

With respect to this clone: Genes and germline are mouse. The CDR3 here is CTCFRQEGYEQYF. Incomplete CDR3 DNA: TGCACCTGCTTTCGACAGGAGGGGTAT. The gene calls are TRBV1 and TRBJ2-7, with TRBD1 as a possible D gene (6 bases). Read coverage stops 4 residues before the CDR3 terminus; the germline J gene supplies the remainder. From germline, CDR1 is NSQYPW and CDR2 LRSPGD (reference sequence). CDR3 size: 13 residues.

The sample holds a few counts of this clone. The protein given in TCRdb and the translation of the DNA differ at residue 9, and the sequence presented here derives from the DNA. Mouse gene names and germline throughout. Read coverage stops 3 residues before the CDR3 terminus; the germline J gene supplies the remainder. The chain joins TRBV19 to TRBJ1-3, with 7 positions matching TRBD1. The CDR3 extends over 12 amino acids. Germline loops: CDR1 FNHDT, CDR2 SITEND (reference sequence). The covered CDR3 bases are TGTGCCAGCAGTCACAGGGGAATTACG. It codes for CASSHRGIT. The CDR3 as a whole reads CASSHRGITLYF.

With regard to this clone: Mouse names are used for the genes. CDR3 protein: CASSRDSGGDERLFF. CDR3 bases read: TGTGCTAGCAGTAGAGATTCGGGGGGCGACGAA. This chain joins TRBV17 and TRBJ1-4; TRBD1 is a possible D gene (6 bases). Read data end 4 residues before the CDR3 end; the end is taken from the germline J gene. Trimming removed 0 bases at V and 6 bases at J, with 11 bases between. The CDR3 is made up of 15 amino acids. Germline loops: CDR1 MNHDT, CDR2 YYDKIL.

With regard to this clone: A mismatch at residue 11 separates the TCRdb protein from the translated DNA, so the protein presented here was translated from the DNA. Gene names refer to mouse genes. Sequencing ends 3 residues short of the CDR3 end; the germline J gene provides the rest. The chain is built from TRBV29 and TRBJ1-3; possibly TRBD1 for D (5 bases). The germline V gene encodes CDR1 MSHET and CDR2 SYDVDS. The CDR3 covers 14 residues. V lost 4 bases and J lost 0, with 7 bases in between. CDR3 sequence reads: CASSSDSSGNTLYF. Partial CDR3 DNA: TGTGCTAGCAGTTCTGACAGTTCTGGAAATACG.

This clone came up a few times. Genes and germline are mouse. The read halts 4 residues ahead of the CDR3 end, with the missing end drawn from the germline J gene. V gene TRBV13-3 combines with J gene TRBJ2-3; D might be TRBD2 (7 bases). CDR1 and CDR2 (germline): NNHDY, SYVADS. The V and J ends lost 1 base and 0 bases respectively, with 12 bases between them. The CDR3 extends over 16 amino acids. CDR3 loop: CASSDIWGASAETLYF. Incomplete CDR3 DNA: TGTGCCAGCAGTGATATTTGGGGGGCTAGTGCAGAA.

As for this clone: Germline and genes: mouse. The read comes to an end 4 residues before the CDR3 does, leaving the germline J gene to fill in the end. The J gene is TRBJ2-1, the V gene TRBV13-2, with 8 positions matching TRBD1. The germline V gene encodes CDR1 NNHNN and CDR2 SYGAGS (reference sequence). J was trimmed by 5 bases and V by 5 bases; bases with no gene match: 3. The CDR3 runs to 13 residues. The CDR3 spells CASGGQGDAEQFF. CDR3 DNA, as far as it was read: TGTGCCAGCGGAGGACAGGGAGATGCT.

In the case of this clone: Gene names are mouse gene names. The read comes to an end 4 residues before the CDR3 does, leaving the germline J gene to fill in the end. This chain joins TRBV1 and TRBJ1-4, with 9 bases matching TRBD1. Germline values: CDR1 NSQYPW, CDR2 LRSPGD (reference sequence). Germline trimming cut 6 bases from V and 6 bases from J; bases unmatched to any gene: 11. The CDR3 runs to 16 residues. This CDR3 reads CTCSPYRDRDDERLFF. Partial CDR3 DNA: TGCACCTGCAGCCCGTACCGGGACAGGGACGACGAA.

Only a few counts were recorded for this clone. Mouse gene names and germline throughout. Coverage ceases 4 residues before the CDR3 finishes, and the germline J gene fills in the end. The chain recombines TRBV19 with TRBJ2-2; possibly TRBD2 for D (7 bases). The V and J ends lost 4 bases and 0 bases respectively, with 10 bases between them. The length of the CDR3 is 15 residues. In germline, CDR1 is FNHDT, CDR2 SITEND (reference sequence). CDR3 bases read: TGTGCCAGCAGTTCTGGGGGCACAAACACCGGG. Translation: CASSSGGTNTG. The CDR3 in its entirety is CASSSGGTNTGQLYF.

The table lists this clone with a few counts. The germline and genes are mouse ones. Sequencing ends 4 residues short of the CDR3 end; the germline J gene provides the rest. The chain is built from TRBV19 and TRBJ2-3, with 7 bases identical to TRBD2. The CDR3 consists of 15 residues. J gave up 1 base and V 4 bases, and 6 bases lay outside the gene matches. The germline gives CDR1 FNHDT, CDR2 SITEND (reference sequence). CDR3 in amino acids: CASSLLDWGAETLYF. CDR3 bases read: TGTGCCAGCAGTCTTCTTGACTGGGGTGCAGAA. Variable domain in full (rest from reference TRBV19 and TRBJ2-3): GGIITQTPKFLIGQEGQKLTLKCQQNFNHDTMYWYRQDSGKGLRLIYYSITENDLQKGDLSEGYDASREKKSSFSLTVTSAQKNEMAVFLCASSLLDWGAETLYFGSGTRLTVL.

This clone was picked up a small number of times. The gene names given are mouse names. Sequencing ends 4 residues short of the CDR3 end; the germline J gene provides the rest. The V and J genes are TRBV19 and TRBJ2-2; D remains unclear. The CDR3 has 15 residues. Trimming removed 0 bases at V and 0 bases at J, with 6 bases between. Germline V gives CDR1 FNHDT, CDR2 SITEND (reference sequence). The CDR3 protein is CASSIVSANTGQLYF. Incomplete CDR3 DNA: TGTGCCAGCAGTATAGTCAGTGCAAACACCGGG.

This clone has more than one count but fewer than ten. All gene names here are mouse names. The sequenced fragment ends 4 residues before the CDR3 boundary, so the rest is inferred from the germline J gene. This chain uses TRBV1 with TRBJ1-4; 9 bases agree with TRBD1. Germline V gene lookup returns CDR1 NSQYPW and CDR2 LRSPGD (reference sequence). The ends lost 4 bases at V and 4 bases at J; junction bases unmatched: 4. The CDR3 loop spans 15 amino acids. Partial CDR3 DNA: TGCACCTGCAGTGAGGGACAGGGCGACAACGAA. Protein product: CTCSEGQGDNE. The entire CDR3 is CTCSEGQGDNERLFF.

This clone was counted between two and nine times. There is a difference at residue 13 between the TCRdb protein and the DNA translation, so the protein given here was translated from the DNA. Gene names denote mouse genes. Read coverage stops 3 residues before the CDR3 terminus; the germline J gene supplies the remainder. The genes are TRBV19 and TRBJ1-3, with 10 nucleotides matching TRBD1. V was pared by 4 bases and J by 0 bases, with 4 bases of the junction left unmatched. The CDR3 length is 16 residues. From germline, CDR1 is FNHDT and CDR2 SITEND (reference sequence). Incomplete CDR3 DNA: TGTGCCAGCAGTGTCGGACAGGGGGATTCTGGAAATACG. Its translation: CASSVGQGDSGNT. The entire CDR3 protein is CASSVGQGDSGNTLYF. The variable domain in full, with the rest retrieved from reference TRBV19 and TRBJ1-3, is GGIITQTPKFLIGQEGQKLTLKCQQNFNHDTMYWYRQDSGKGLRLIYYSITENDLQKGDLSEGYDASREKKSSFSLTVTSAQKNEMAVFLCASSVGQGDSGNTLYFGEGSRLIVV.

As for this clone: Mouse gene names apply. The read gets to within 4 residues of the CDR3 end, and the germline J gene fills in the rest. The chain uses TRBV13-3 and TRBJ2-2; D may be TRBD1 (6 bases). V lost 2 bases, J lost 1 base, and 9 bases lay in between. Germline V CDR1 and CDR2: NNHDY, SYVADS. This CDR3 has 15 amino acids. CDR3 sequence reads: CASSDTGKNTGQLYF. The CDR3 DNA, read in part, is TGTGCCAGCAGTGACACAGGGAAAAACACCGGG. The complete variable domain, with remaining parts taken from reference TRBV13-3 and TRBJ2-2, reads EAAVTQSPRSKVAVTGGKVTLSCHQTNNHDYMYWYRQDTGHGLRLIHYSYVADSTEKGDIPDGYKASRPSQENFSLILELASLSQTAVYFCASSDTGKNTGQLYFGEGSKLTVL.

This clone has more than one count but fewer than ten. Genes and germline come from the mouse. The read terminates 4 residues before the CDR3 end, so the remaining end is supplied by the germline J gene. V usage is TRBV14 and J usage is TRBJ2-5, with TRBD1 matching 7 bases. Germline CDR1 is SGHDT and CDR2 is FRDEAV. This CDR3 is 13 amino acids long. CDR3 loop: CASSFTGADTQYF. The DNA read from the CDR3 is TGTGCCAGCAGTTTCACAGGGGCCGAC.

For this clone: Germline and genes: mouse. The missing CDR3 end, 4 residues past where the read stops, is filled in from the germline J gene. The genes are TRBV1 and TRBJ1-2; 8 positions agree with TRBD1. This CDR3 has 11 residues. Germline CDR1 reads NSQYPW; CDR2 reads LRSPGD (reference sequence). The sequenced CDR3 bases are TGCACCTGCAGACAGGGGGAC. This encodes CTCRQGD. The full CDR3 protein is CTCRQGDDYTF.

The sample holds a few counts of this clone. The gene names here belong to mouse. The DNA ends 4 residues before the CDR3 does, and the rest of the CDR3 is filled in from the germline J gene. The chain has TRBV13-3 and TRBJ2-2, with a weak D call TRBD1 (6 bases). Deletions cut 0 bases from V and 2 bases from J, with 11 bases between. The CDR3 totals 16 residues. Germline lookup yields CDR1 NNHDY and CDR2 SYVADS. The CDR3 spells CASSDAGAGNTGQLYF. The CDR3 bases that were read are TGTGCCAGCAGTGATGCAGGGGCGGGGAACACCGGG. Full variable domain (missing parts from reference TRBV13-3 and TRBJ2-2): EAAVTQSPRSKVAVTGGKVTLSCHQTNNHDYMYWYRQDTGHGLRLIHYSYVADSTEKGDIPDGYKASRPSQENFSLILELASLSQTAVYFCASSDAGAGNTGQLYFGEGSKLTVL.

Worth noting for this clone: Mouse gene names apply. The sequenced CDR3 bases are TGCACCTGCAGTGCAGAAGAAGGGGGTAAGGACACA. Residues: CTCSAEEGGKDT. The whole CDR3 sequence reads CTCSAEEGGKDTEVFF. J is TRBJ1-1 and V is TRBV1, with D perhaps matching TRBD1 (6 bases). The CDR3 is cut off 4 residues early in the read; its end comes from the germline J gene. Germline V gene lookup returns CDR1 NSQYPW and CDR2 LRSPGD (reference sequence). V was trimmed by 0 bases and J by 3 bases, leaving 14 bases between them. This CDR3 has 16 residues.